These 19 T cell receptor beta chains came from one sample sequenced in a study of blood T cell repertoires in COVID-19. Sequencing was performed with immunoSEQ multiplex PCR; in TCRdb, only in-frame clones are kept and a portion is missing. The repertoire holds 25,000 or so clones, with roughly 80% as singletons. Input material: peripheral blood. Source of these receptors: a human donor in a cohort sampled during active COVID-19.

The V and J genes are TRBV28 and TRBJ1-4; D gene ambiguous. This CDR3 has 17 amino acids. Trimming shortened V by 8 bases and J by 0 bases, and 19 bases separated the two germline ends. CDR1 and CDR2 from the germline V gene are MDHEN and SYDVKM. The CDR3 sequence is CASSSEPKLTTNEKLFF. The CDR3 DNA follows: TGTGCCAGCTCCAGCGAACCCAAATTAACAACTAATGAAAAACTGTTTTTT.

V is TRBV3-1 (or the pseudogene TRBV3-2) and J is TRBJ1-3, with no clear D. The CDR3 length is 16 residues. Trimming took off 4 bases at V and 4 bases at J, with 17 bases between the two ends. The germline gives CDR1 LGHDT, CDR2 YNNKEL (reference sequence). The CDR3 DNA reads TGTGCCAGCAGCCCAATACAAGCGGGGTACGGAAACACCATATATTTT. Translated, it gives CASSPIQAGYGNTIYF.

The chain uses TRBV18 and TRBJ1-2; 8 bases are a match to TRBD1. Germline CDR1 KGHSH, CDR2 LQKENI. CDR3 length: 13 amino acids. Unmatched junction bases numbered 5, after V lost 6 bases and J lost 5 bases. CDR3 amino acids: CASSQTGGYGYTF. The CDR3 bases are TGTGCCAGCTCTCAAACAGGGGGTTATGGCTACACCTTC.

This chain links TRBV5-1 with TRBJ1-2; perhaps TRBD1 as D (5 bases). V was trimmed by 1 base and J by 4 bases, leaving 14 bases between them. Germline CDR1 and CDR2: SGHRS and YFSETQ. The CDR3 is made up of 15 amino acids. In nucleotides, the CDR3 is TGCGCCAGCAGCTTGACGATACAGGACCTCTATGGCTACACCTTC. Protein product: CASSLTIQDLYGYTF.

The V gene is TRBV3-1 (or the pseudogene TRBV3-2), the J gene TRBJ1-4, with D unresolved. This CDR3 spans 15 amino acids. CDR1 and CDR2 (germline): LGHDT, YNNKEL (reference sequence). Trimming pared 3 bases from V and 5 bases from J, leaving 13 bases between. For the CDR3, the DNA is TGTGCCAGCAGCCAGTCGACAAGGCAAAATGAAAAACTGTTTTTT. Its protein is CASSQSTRQNEKLFF.

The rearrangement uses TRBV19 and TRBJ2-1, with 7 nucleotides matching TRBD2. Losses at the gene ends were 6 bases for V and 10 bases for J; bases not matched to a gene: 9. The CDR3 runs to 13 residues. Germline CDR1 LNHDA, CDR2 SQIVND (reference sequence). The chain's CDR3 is CASRAGEPKEQFF. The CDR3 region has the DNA TGTGCCAGTAGGGCGGGGGAGCCAAAGGAGCAGTTCTTC.

CDR3 loop: CASSLLPGVDGYTF. The CDR3 DNA sequence: TGTGCCAGCAGCTTACTACCCGGGGTCGATGGCTACACCTTC. The V call is TRBV7-8, the J call TRBJ1-2; no reliable D call. Germline V gene sequence: CDR1 SGHVS, CDR2 FQNEAQ. This CDR3 has 14 amino acids. The V end lost 2 bases, the J end lost 6 bases, and 13 bases lay between the germline ends.

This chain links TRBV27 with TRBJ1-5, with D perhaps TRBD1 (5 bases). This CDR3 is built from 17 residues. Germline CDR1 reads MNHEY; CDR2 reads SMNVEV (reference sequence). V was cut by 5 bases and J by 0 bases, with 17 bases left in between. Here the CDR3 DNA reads TGTGCCAGCAGTGTTGAACCTGTTGGGGCTAGCAATCAGCCCCAGCATTTT. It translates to CASSVEPVGASNQPQHF.

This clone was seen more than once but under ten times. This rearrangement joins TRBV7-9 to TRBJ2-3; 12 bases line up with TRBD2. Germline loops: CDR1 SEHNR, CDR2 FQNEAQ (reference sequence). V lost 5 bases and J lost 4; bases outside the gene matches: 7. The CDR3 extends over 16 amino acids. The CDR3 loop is CASSTWTSGVADTQYF. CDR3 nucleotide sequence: TGTGCCAGCAGCACCTGGACTAGCGGGGTAGCAGATACGCAGTATTTT. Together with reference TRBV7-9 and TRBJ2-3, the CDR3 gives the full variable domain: DTGVSQNPRHKITKRGQNVTFRCDPISEHNRLYWYRQTLGQGPEFLTYFQNEAQLEKSRLLSDRFSAERPKGSFSTLEIQRTEQGDSAMYLCASSTWTSGVADTQYFGPGTRLTVL.

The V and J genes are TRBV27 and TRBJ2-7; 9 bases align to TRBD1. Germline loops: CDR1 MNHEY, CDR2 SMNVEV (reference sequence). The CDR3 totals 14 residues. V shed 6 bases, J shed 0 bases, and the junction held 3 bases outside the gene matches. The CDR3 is CASRGTGYSYEQYF. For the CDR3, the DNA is TGTGCCAGCAGGGGGACAGGGTACTCCTACGAGCAGTACTTC.

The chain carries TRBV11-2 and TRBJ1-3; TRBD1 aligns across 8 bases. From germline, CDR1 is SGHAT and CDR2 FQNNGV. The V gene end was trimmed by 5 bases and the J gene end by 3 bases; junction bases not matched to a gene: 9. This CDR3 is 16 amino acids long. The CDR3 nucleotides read TGTGCCAGCAGCCGAACGGACAGGGTATTTGGAAACACCATATATTTT. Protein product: CASSRTDRVFGNTIYF.

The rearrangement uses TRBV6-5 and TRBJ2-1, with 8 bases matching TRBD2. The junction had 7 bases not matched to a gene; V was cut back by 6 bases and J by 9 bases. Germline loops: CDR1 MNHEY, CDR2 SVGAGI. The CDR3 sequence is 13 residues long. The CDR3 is CASSHGLATEQFF. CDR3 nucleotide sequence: TGTGCCAGCAGCCATGGACTAGCCACTGAGCAGTTCTTC.

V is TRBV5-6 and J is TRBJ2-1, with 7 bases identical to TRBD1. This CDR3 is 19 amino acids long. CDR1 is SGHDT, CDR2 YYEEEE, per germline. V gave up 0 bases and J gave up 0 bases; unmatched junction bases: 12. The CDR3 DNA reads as TGTGCCAGCAGCTTGGACAGGGGCGCTCCGCTTAGCTCCTACAATGAGCAGTTCTTC. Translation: CASSLDRGAPLSSYNEQFF.

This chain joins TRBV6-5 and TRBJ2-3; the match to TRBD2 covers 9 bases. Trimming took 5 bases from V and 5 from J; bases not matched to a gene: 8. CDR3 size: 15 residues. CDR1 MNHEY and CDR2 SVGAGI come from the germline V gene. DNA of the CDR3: TGTGCCAGCAGTCTCCGGCGGGAGGGTAGAGATACGCAGTATTTT. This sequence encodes CASSLRREGRDTQYF.

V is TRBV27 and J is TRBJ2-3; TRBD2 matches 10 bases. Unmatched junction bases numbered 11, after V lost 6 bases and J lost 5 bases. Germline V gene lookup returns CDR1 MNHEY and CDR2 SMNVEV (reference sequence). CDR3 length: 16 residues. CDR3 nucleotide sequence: TGTGCCAGCAGCCTACAAACTAGCGGGGCGGGAGATACGCAGTATTTT. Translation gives CASSLQTSGAGDTQYF.

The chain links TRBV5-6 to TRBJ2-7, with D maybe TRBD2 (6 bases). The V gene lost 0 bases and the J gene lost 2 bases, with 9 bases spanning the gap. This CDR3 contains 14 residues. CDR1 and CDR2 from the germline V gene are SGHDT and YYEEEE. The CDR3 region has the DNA TGTGCCAGCAGCTTGGTGGGGGGTCCCTACGAGCAGTACTTC. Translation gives CASSLVGGPYEQYF.

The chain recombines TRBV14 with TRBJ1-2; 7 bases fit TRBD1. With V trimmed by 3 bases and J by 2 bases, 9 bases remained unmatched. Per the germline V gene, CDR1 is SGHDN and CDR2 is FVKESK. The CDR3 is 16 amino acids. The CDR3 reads CASSHPGQLKNYGYTF. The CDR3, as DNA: TGTGCCAGCAGCCACCCGGGACAGCTTAAGAACTATGGCTACACCTTC.

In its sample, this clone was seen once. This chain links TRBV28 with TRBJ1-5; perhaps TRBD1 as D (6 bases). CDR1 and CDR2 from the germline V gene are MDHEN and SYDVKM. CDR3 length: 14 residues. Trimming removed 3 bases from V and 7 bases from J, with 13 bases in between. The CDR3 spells CASSFLGGGQPQHF. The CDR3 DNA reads TGTGCCAGCAGTTTCCTGGGAGGGGGACAGCCCCAGCATTTT.

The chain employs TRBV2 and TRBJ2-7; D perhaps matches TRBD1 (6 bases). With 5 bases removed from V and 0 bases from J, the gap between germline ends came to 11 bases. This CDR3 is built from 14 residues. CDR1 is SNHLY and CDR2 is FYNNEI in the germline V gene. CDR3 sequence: CASSKDRSSYEQYF. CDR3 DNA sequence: TGTGCCAGCAGTAAAGACAGGAGCTCCTACGAGCAGTACTTC.